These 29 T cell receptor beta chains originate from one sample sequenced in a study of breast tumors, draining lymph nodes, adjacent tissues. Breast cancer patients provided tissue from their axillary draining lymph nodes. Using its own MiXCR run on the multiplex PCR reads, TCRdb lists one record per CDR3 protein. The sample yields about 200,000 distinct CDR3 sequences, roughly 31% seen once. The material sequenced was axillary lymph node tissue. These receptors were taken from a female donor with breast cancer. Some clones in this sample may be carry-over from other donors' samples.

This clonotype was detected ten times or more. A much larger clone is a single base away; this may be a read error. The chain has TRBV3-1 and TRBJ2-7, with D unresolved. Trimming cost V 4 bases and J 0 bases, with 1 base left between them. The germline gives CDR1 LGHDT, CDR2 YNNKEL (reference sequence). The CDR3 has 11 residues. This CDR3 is CASSRSYEQYF. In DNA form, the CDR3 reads TGTGCCAGCAGCCGCTCCTACGAGCAGTACTTC.

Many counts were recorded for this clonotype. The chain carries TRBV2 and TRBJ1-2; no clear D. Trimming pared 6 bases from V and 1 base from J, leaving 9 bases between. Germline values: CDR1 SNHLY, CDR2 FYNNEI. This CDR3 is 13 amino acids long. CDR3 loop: CASRPDINYGYTF. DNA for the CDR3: TGTGCCAGCAGACCCGACATTAACTATGGCTACACCTTC.

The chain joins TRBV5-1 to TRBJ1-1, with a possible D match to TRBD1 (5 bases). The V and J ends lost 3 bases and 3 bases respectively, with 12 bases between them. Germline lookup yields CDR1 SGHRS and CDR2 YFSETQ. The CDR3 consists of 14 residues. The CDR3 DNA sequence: TGCGCCAGCAGCTCGGGACTCGAGGACACTGAAGCTTTCTTT. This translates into CASSSGLEDTEAFF. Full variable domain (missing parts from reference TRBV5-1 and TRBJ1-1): KAGVTQTPRYLIKTRGQQVTLSCSPISGHRSVSWYQQTPGQGLQFLFEYFSETQRNKGNFPGRFSGRQFSNSRSEMNVSTLELGDSALYLCASSSGLEDTEAFFGQGTRLTVV.

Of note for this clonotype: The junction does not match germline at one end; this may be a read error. DNA for the CDR3: TGTGCCAGTAGTATAAAGAGGATAGGCGGTGGCCACACCTTC. Its translation: CASSIKRIGGGHTF. V is TRBV19 and J is TRBJ1-2; no definite D call. Germline CDR1 LNHDA, CDR2 SQIVND (reference sequence). CDR3 size: 14 residues.

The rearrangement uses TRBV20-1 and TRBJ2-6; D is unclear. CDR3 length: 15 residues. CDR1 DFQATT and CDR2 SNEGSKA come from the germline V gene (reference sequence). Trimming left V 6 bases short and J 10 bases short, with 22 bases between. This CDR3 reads CSALMNSRSPNVLTF. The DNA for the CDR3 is TGCAGTGCCCTTATGAACTCGCGCAGCCCGAACGTCCTGACTTTC.

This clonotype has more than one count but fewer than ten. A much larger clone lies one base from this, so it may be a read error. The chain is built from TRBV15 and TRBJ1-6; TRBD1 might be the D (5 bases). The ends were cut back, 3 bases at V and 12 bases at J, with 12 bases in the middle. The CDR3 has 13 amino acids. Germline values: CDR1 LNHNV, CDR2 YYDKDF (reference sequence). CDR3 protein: CATSRGGDLPLHF. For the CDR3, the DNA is TGTGCCACCAGCAGGGGAGGGGATTTACCCCTCCACTTT.

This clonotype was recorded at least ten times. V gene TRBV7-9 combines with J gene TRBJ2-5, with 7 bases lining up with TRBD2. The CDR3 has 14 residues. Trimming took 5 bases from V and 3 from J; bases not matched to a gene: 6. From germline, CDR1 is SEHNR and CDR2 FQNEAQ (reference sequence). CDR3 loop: CASSGSGGKETQYF. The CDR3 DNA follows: TGTGCCAGCAGCGGATCGGGGGGAAAAGAGACCCAGTACTTC.

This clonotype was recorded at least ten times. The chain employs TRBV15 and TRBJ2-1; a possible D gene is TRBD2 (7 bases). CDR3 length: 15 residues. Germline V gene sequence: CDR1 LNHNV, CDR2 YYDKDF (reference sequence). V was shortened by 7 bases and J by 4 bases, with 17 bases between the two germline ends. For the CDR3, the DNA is TGTGCCACCACCCGAGAGGGGGGGGGGTACAATGAGCAGTTCTTC. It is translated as CATTREGGGYNEQFF.

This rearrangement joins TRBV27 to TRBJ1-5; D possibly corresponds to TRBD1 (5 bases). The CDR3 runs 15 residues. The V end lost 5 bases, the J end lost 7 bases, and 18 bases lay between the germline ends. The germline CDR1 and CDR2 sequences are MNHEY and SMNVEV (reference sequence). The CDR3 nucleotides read TGTGCCAGCAGTCCCCGTTATGGGGGGACGCAGCCCCAGCATTTT. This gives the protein CASSPRYGGTQPQHF.

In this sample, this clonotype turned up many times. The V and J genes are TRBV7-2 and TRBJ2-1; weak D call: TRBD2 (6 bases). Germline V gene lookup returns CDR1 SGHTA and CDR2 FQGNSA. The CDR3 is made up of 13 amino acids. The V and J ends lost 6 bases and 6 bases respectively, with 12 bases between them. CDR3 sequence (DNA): TGTGCCAGCAGTAGGACTATTATCAATGAGCAGTTCTTC. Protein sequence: CASSRTIINEQFF.

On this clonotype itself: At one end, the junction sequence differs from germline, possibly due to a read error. The CDR3 DNA reads TGTGCCAGCAGTCACTCGGGTCAATTTACAGATACGCAGTATTTT. It is translated as CASSHSGQFTDTQYF. The V and J genes are TRBV6-6 and TRBJ2-3, with D unresolved. Germline CDR1 reads MNHNY; CDR2 reads SVGAGI (reference sequence). The CDR3 loop spans 15 amino acids.

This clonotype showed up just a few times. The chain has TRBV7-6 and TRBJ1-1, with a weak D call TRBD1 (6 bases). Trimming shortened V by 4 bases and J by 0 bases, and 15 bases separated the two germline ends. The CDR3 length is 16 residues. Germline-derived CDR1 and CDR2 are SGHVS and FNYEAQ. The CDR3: CASSSIKGGMNTEAFF. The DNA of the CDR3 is TGTGCCAGCAGCTCTATAAAAGGGGGGATGAACACTGAAGCTTTCTTT.

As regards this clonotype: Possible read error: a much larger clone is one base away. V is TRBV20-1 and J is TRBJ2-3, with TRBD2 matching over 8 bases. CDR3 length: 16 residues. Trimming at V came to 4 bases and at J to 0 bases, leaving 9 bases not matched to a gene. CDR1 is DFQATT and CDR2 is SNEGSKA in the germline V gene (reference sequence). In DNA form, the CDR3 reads TGCAGTGCTATCTATGGCGGGGGGCCTAGCACAGATACGCAGTATTTT. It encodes CSAIYGGGPSTDTQYF.

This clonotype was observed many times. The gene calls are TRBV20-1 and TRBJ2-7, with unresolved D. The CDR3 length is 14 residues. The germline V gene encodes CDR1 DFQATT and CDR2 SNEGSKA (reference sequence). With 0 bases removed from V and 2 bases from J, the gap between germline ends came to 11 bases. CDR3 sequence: CSARDAGVAYEQYF. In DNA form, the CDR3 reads TGCAGTGCTAGAGACGCCGGAGTTGCCTACGAGCAGTACTTC.

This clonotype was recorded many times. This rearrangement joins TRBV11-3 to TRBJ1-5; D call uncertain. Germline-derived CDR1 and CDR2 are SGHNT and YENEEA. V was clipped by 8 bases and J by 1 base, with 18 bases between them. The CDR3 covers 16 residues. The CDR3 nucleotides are TGTGCCAGCCTTTTCCGAGTAAGGAAGAGCAATCAGCCCCAGCATTTT. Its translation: CASLFRVRKSNQPQHF.

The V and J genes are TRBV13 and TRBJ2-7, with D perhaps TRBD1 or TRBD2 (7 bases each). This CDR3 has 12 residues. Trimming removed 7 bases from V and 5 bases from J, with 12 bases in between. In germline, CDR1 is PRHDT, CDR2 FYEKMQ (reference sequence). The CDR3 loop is CASNQGGNEQYF. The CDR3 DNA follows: TGTGCCAGCAACCAGGGGGGGAACGAGCAGTACTTC.

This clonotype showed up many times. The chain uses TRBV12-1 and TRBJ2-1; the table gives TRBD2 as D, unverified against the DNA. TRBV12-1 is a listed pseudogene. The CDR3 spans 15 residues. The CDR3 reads CASNPLPYPRNEQFF. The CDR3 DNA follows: TGTGCCAGCAACCCCCTCCCTTACCCCAGGAATGAGCAGTTCTTC.

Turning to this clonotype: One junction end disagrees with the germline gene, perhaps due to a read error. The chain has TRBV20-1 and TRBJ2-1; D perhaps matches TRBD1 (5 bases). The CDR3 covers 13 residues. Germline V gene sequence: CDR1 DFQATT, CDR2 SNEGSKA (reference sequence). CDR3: CSANPGQRNGQFF. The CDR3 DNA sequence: TGCAGTGCCAACCCCGGACAACGCAATGGGCAGTTCTTC.

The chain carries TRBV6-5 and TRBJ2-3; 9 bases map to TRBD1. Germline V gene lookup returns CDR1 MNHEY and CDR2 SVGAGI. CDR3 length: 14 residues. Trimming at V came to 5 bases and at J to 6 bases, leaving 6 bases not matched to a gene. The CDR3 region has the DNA TGTGCCAGCAGTCACAGGGGGCTCAAGGATACGCAGTATTTT. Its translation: CASSHRGLKDTQYF.

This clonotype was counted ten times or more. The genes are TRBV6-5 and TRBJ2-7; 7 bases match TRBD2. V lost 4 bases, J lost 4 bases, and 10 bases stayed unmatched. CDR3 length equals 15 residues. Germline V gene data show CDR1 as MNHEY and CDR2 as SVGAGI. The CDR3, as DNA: TGTGCCAGCAGTTCCCTCGTGGCGGGGGTATACGAGCAGTACTTC. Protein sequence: CASSSLVAGVYEQYF.

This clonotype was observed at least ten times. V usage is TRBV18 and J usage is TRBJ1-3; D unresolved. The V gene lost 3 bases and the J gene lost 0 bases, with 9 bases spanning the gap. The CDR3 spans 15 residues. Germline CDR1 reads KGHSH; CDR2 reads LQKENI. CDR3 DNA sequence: TGTGCCAGCTCACCCGACACCTCCTCTGGAAACACCATATATTTT. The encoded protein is CASSPDTSSGNTIYF.

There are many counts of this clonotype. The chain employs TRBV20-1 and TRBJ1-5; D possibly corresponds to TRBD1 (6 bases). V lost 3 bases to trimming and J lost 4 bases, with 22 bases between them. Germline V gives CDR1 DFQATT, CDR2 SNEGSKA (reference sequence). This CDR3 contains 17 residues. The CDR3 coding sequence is TGCAGTGCTAGTAGTATCAGGGGAGGGGGTAGGAATCAGCCCCAGCATTTT. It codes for CSASSIRGGGRNQPQHF.

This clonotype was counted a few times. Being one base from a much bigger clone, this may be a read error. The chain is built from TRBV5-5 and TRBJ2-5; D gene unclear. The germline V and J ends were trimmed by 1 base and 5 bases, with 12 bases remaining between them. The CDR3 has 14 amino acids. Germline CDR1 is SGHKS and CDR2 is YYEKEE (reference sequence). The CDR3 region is CASSLRYTVETQYF. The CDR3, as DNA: TGTGCCAGCAGCTTGAGGTATACTGTCGAGACCCAGTACTTC.

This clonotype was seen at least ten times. CDR3 coding DNA: TGTGCCAGCAGCGTGGGGGGGAACTATGGCTACACCTTC. Its protein is CASSVGGNYGYTF. The chain links TRBV9 to TRBJ1-2; maybe TRBD1 (5 bases). CDR3 length: 13 residues. V gave up 2 bases and J gave up 2 bases, with 7 bases separating them. The germline V gene encodes CDR1 SGDLS and CDR2 YYNGEE.

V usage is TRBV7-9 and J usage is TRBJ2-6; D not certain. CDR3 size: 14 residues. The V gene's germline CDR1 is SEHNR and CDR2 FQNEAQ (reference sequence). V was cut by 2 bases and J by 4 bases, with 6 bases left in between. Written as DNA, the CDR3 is TGTGCCAGCAGCTTAAGGGTAGGGGCCAACGTCCTGACTTTC. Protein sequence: CASSLRVGANVLTF. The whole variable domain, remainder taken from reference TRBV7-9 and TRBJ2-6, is DTGVSQNPRHKITKRGQNVTFRCDPISEHNRLYWYRQTLGQGPEFLTYFQNEAQLEKSRLLSDRFSAERPKGSFSTLEIQRTEQGDSAMYLCASSLRVGANVLTFGAGSRLTVL.

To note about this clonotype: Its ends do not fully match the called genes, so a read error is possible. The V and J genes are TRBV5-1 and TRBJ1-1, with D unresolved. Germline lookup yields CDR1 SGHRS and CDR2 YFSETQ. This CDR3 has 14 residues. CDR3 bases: TGCGCCAGCAGCTTCAAACAGCAGAACACTGAAGCTTCCTTT. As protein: CASSFKQQNTEASF.

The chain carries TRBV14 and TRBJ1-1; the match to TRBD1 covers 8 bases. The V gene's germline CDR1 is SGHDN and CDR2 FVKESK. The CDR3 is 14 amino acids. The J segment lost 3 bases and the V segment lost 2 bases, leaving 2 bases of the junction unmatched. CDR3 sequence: CASSQNRGDTEAFF. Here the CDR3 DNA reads TGTGCCAGCAGCCAAAACAGGGGGGACACTGAAGCTTTCTTT.

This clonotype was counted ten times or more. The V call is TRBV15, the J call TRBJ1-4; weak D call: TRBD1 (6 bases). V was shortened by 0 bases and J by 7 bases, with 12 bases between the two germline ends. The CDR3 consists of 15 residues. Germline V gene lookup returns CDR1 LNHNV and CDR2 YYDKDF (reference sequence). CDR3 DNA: TGTGCCACCAGCAGAGATCAGGGGACGGTTGAAAAACTGTTTTTT. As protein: CATSRDQGTVEKLFF. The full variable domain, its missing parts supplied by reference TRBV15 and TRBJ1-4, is DAMVIQNPRYQVTQFGKPVTLSCSQTLNHNVMYWYQQKSSQAPKLLFHYYDKDFNNEADTPDNFQSRRPNTSFCFLDIRSPGLGDTAMYLCATSRDQGTVEKLFFGSGTQLSVL.

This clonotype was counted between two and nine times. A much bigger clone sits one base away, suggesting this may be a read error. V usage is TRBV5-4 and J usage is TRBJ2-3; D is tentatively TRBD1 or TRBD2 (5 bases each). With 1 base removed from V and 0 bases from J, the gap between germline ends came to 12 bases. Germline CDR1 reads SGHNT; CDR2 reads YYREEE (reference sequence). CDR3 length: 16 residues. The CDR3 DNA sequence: TGTGCCAGCAGCTTGTCGGGACCGGGCAGCACAGATACGCAGTATTTT. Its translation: CASSLSGPGSTDTQYF.